This T cell receptor (beta chain) came from a study of T cells in Graves' hyperthyroidism and ophthalmopathy. About the research overall: At the time of initial diagnosis and before any treatment, peripheral blood was collected. Study-wide points: Ophthalmopathy was separated from stable hyperthyroidism by a 13 V-J model.

There were TCR beta CDR3 regions amplified from RNA transcripts. Initially, a first-round RT-PCR of the TCR CDR3 employed the HTBI primer set. TCRdb passed the multiplex PCR reads through MiXCR, listing each CDR3 protein once. The table lists 300,000 to 350,000 distinct CDR3 sequences, about 20% of them singletons. Trimming removed 10 bases at V and 0 bases at J, with 9 bases between. Germline assignment: CDR1 MNHNS and CDR2 SASEGT. CDR3 length: 12 residues. Comments on this clonotype: Its antigen is still unknown.

The gene calls are TRBV6-1 and TRBJ2-5; maybe TRBD1 (5 bases). The sample comprised blood. This receptor was taken from a woman in her forties or fifties with Graves' hyperthyroidism. The CDR3 nucleotides read TGTGCCACCACAGGCTACCAAGAGACCCAGTACTTC. This gives the protein CATTGYQETQYF.